This T cell receptor beta chain was observed in a study of OX40 agonist ivuxolimab in advanced cancers. Per the germline V gene, CDR1 is GTSNPN and CDR2 is SVGIG (reference sequence). Trimming removed 2 bases at V and 5 bases at J, with 14 bases between. The CDR3 is 14 amino acids. Sequenced by immunoSEQ multiplex PCR; TCRdb stores in-frame clones only, minus some. This table holds tens of thousands of clones, around 85% found once. At baseline, cycle 4 day 1, and cycle 7 day 1, blood was sampled. The chain recombines TRBV30 with TRBJ2-3; TRBD1 might be the D (5 bases). This TCR came from an adult with an advanced solid tumor such as melanoma, head and neck, liver or kidney cancer. The specimen was CD4+ or CD8+ T cells sorted from blood, collected in a trial of the OX40 agonist ivuxolimab. The CDR3 sequence is CAWSWGRDGDTQYF. CDR3 in DNA: TGTGCCTGGAGTTGGGGCAGGGATGGAGATACGCAGTATTTT.